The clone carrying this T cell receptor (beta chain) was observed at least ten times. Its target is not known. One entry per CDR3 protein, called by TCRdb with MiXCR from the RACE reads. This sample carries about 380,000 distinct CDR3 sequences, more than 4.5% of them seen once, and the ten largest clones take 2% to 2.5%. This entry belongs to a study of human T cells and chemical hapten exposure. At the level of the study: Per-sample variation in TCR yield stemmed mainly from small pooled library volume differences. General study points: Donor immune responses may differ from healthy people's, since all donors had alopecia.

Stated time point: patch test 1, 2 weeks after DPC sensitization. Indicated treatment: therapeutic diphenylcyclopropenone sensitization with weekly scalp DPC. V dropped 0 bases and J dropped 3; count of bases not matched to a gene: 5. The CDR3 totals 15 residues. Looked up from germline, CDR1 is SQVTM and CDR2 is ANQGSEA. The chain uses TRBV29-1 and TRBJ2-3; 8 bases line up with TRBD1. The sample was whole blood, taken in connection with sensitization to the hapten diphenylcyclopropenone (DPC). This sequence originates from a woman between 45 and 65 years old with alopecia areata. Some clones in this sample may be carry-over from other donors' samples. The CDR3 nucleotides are TGCAGCGTTGAAGATCGAGGGACAGGAACAGATACGCAGTATTTT. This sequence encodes CSVEDRGTGTDTQYF.